This T cell receptor beta chain was captured in a study of shared clonotypes between healthy human individuals. Assay: immunoSEQ multiplex PCR; the TCRdb copy retains only in-frame clones and omits some. The sample yields hundreds of thousands of clones, 85% to 95% seen once. Selected positively for CCR7 and CD45RO-negative, naive CD8 cells excluded terminally differentiated effector memory CD45RA+ cells. This CDR3 has 16 amino acids. With V trimmed by 7 bases and J by 6 bases, 9 bases remained unmatched. Germline V gives CDR1 MGHDK, CDR2 SYGVNS. This TCR came from a woman in her thirties in good health. The chain recombines TRBV25-1 with TRBJ1-6, with 10 bases lining up with TRBD1. The sample was naive CD8+ T cells sorted from blood. CDR3 sequence (DNA): TGTGCCAGCAAACATGGGAGGGACAGGGGTAATTCACCCCTCCACTTT. This sequence encodes CASKHGRDRGNSPLHF. The full variable domain, in which reference TRBV25-1 and TRBJ1-6 provide the parts outside the CDR3, is EADIYQTPRYLVIGTGKKITLECSQTMGHDKMYWYQQDPGMELHLIHYSYGVNSTEKGDLSSESTVSRIRTEHFPLTLESARPSHTSQYLCASKHGRDRGNSPLHFGNGTRLTVT.